These 30 T cell receptor beta chains share one sample of origin, sequenced in a study of blood T cell repertoires in COVID-19. The data were produced by immunoSEQ multiplex PCR, yet TCRdb's version contains in-frame clones alone and is incomplete. Here the sample spans 150,000 to 200,000 clones, roughly 82% being singletons. The material sequenced was peripheral blood. These receptors were obtained from a woman aged 70 to 79 with acute or convalescent COVID-19.

This rearrangement joins TRBV7-2 to TRBJ1-3, with D unresolved. There are 17 residues in the CDR3. Germline V CDR1 and CDR2: SGHTA, FQGNSA. Trimming took 5 bases from V and 0 from J, leaving 17 bases between them. The CDR3 protein is CASSLQIGGISGNTIYF. CDR3 DNA: TGTGCCAGCAGCCTCCAAATCGGCGGGATCTCTGGAAACACCATATATTTT.

The chain couples TRBV28 to TRBJ1-1; 7 nucleotides match TRBD1. The CDR3 contains 14 residues. V lost 5 bases, J lost 10 bases, and 13 bases stayed unmatched. CDR1 and CDR2 from the germline V gene are MDHEN and SYDVKM. As DNA, the CDR3 is TGTGCCAGCAGTCCCCTGACAGGGCCCGGCGGAGCTTTCTTT. The encoded protein is CASSPLTGPGGAFF.

V is TRBV28 and J is TRBJ1-1; D is unclear. Germline assignment: CDR1 MDHEN and CDR2 SYDVKM. V was cut by 6 bases and J by 4 bases, with 6 bases left in between. CDR3 length equals 11 residues. CDR3 loop: CASRGGTEAFF. The CDR3 bases are TGTGCCAGCAGGGGAGGCACTGAAGCTTTCTTT.

V is TRBV5-4 and J is TRBJ2-3, with TRBD2 as a possible D gene (7 bases). The CDR3 has 15 residues. CDR1 is SGHNT and CDR2 is YYREEE in the germline V gene (reference sequence). Trimming removed 0 bases at V and 4 bases at J, with 12 bases between. This CDR3 is CASSLERGGPDTQYF. CDR3 coding DNA: TGTGCCAGCAGCTTGGAACGCGGGGGCCCAGATACGCAGTATTTT.

The chain is built from TRBV9 and TRBJ1-2; D ambiguous. From germline, CDR1 is SGDLS and CDR2 YYNGEE. V was trimmed by 5 bases and J by 5 bases, leaving 16 bases between them. The CDR3 contains 14 residues. The CDR3: CASSRTRSGYGYTF. CDR3 coding DNA: TGTGCCAGCAGTCGAACAAGAAGCGGTTATGGCTACACCTTC.

V gene TRBV7-2 combines with J gene TRBJ2-7; TRBD2 aligns across 12 bases. The CDR3 spans 18 residues. Germline values: CDR1 SGHTA, CDR2 FQGNSA. J gave up 0 bases and V 0 bases, and 6 bases lay outside the gene matches. The CDR3 is CASSLARTSGTSSYEQYF. The CDR3 region has the DNA TGTGCCAGCAGCTTAGCGAGGACTAGCGGGACGAGCTCCTACGAGCAGTACTTC.

This chain uses TRBV28 with TRBJ1-2; 8 positions match TRBD1. After removal of 8 bases from V and 4 bases from J, the junction contained 9 bases not matched to a gene. The CDR3 covers 14 residues. Germline V lookup: CDR1 MDHEN, CDR2 SYDVKM. This CDR3 reads CASGGQGLIYGYTF. CDR3 nucleotide sequence: TGTGCCAGCGGAGGACAGGGATTAATCTATGGCTACACCTTC.

The V call is TRBV9, the J call TRBJ2-7; D not resolved. The CDR3 covers 13 residues. Germline V lookup: CDR1 SGDLS, CDR2 YYNGEE. Deletions cut 3 bases from V and 0 bases from J, with 7 bases between. The chain's CDR3 is CASSAHNSYEQYF. CDR3 DNA: TGTGCCAGCAGCGCCCACAACTCCTACGAGCAGTACTTC.

J is TRBJ1-1 and V is TRBV28; weak D call: TRBD1 (5 bases). CDR1 and CDR2 from the germline V gene are MDHEN and SYDVKM. The CDR3 length is 15 residues. Trimming removed 4 bases from V and 5 bases from J, with 17 bases in between. The CDR3 bases are TGTGCCAGCAGTTCCGGGGGGGTAGTAGAGACTGAAGCTTTCTTT. The encoded protein is CASSSGGVVETEAFF.

The chain links TRBV25-1 to TRBJ1-1; possible D gene TRBD1, 6 bases. Germline V gene lookup returns CDR1 MGHDK and CDR2 SYGVNS. With 3 bases removed from V and 1 base from J, the gap between germline ends came to 18 bases. This CDR3 is built from 17 residues. The CDR3, as DNA: TGTGCCAGCAGTGACCCCCTGGGGGGGGGCAGGAACACTGAAGCTTTCTTT. Protein: CASSDPLGGGRNTEAFF. Using reference TRBV25-1 and TRBJ1-1 for the parts outside the CDR3, the full variable domain is EADIYQTPRYLVIGTGKKITLECSQTMGHDKMYWYQQDPGMELHLIHYSYGVNSTEKGDLSSESTVSRIRTEHFPLTLESARPSHTSQYLCASSDPLGGGRNTEAFFGQGTRLTVV.

The V call is TRBV28, the J call TRBJ1-6; 10 nucleotides agree with TRBD1. This CDR3 region has 15 residues. The trim removed 2 bases at V and 7 bases at J, leaving 2 bases unmatched. Per germline, CDR1 MDHEN and CDR2 SYDVKM. The CDR3 bases are TGTGCCAGCAGTTTAAGGACAGGGGGAAATTCACCCCTCCACTTT. Translating gives CASSLRTGGNSPLHF.

The rearrangement joins TRBV6-5 to TRBJ1-4; D remains ambiguous. CDR3 length equals 13 residues. The germline gives CDR1 MNHEY, CDR2 SVGAGI. V was shortened by 8 bases and J by 3 bases, with 10 bases between the two germline ends. The CDR3 DNA is TGTGCCAGCTGGCACACCCCTAATGAAAAACTGTTTTTT. It encodes CASWHTPNEKLFF.

This clone was counted only a few times. V usage is TRBV7-2 and J usage is TRBJ2-2; TRBD1 matches 8 bases. The CDR3 runs 15 residues. With V trimmed by 5 bases and J by 4 bases, 6 bases remained unmatched. Germline values: CDR1 SGHTA, CDR2 FQGNSA. In DNA, the CDR3 is TGTGCCAGCAGCCCGGACAGGGCTGGCACCGGGGAGCTGTTTTTT. Translated: CASSPDRAGTGELFF.

This sequence joins TRBV4-3 and TRBJ2-1; D unresolved. The CDR3 contains 16 residues. Per germline, CDR1 LGHNA and CDR2 YSLEER. Trimming took 2 bases from V and 0 from J, leaving 11 bases between them. The CDR3 DNA follows: TGCGCCAGCAGCCAAACCCCTAGGAGCTCCTACAATGAGCAGTTCTTC. Translated: CASSQTPRSSYNEQFF.

This clone was counted ten times or more. The rearrangement links TRBV7-6 to TRBJ2-7, with a possible D match to TRBD1 (5 bases). CDR1 SGHVS and CDR2 FNYEAQ come from the germline V gene. The V end was cut by 5 bases, the J end by 5 bases, with 16 bases between. This CDR3 has 14 amino acids. The CDR3 reads CASSQDRAGHEQYF. The CDR3 bases are TGTGCCAGCAGCCAAGACCGGGCAGGGCACGAGCAGTACTTC. Full variable domain (missing parts from reference TRBV7-6 and TRBJ2-7): GAGVSQSPRYKVTKRGQDVALRCDPISGHVSLYWYRQALGQGPEFLTYFNYEAQQDKSGLPNDRFSAERPEGSISTLTIQRTEQRDSAMYRCASSQDRAGHEQYFGPGTRLTVT.

The V and J genes are TRBV29-1 and TRBJ2-1, with 11 bases that match TRBD1. This CDR3 is built from 13 residues. The J segment lost 9 bases and the V segment lost 1 base, leaving 2 bases of the junction unmatched. CDR1 is SQVTM, CDR2 ANQGSEA, per germline. The CDR3 reads CSVEGTGGREQFF. DNA of the CDR3: TGCAGCGTTGAAGGGACAGGGGGCCGTGAGCAGTTCTTC.

The gene calls are TRBV5-1 and TRBJ2-1; TRBD2 matches 9 bases. CDR1 is SGHRS and CDR2 is YFSETQ in the germline V gene. The CDR3 consists of 16 residues. V was clipped by 1 base and J by 2 bases; unmatched bases: 4. CDR3 loop: CASSLNAGGAYNEQFF. CDR3 sequence (DNA): TGCGCCAGCAGCTTGAACGCGGGAGGGGCCTACAATGAGCAGTTCTTC.

Concerning this clone itself: The sample carries other DNA sequences with the same CDR3. This chain uses TRBV6-5 with TRBJ2-7, with TRBD1 as a possible D gene (5 bases). Germline V gene data show CDR1 as MNHEY and CDR2 as SVGAGI. Trimming removed 6 bases from V and 6 bases from J, with 18 bases in between. This CDR3 has 14 residues. The CDR3 sequence: CASRIQGASSEQYF. DNA for the CDR3: TGTGCCAGCAGGATACAAGGGGCAAGTTCCGAGCAGTACTTC.

The rearrangement joins TRBV30 to TRBJ2-2; D may be TRBD1 (5 bases). V was shortened by 0 bases and J by 0 bases, with 14 bases between the two germline ends. CDR3 length: 17 amino acids. Germline V gene data show CDR1 as GTSNPN and CDR2 as SVGIG (reference sequence). DNA for the CDR3: TGTGCCTGGAGTGTACGATTTGACAGTGCGAACACCGGGGAGCTGTTTTTT. Amino acid sequence: CAWSVRFDSANTGELFF.

The chain employs TRBV3-1 (or the pseudogene TRBV3-2) and TRBJ1-5; D perhaps matches TRBD1 (5 bases). The germline V gene encodes CDR1 LGHDT and CDR2 YNNKEL (reference sequence). V was clipped by 1 base and J by 4 bases, with 14 bases between them. This CDR3 spans 16 amino acids. The CDR3 reads CASSQGFQGLNQPQHF. The DNA of the CDR3 is TGTGCCAGCAGCCAAGGCTTTCAGGGCTTAAATCAGCCCCAGCATTTT.

The gene calls are TRBV3-1 (or the pseudogene TRBV3-2) and TRBJ2-5; 10 bases agree with TRBD2. Germline V CDR1 and CDR2: LGHDT, YNNKEL (reference sequence). V was clipped by 7 bases and J by 5 bases; unmatched bases: 10. The CDR3 runs 15 residues. As DNA, the CDR3 is TGTGCCAGCATCCTTAGCGGGAGGTCAGGGGAGACCCAGTACTTC. Translating it yields CASILSGRSGETQYF.

V usage is TRBV7-8 and J usage is TRBJ1-1; TRBD1 matches at 9 bases. Germline V gene lookup returns CDR1 SGHVS and CDR2 FQNEAQ. The V and J ends lost 6 bases and 6 bases, in that order; junction bases with no gene match: 14. The CDR3 runs to 16 residues. The CDR3 region has the DNA TGTGCCAGCAGGCTTGCCGGAGGACAGGGGTTCGCTGAAGCTTTCTTT. Translation: CASRLAGGQGFAEAFF.

This chain uses TRBV7-8 with TRBJ1-2; TRBD1 aligns across 9 bases. Unmatched junction bases numbered 9, after V lost 4 bases and J lost 3 bases. Germline assignment: CDR1 SGHVS and CDR2 FQNEAQ. The CDR3 loop spans 16 amino acids. The CDR3 DNA sequence: TGTGCCAGCAGCTCGGCCGGGACAGGGATTGACTATGGCTACACCTTC. It translates to CASSSAGTGIDYGYTF.

The chain recombines TRBV19 with TRBJ1-5; 9 positions agree with TRBD1. V lost 2 bases to trimming and J lost 6 bases; unmatched junction nucleotides: 5. CDR1 and CDR2 from the germline V gene are LNHDA and SQIVND (reference sequence). The CDR3 has 15 residues. The CDR3, as DNA: TGTGCCAGTAGTATAAACGGACAGGGGACTCAGCCCCAGCATTTT. It translates to CASSINGQGTQPQHF. Together with reference TRBV19 and TRBJ1-5, the CDR3 gives the full variable domain: DGGITQSPKYLFRKEGQNVTLSCEQNLNHDAMYWYRQDPGQGLRLIYYSQIVNDFQKGDIAEGYSVSREKKESFPLTVTSAQKNPTAFYLCASSINGQGTQPQHFGDGTRLSIL.

The chain is built from TRBV7-8 and TRBJ1-2, with D unresolved. The CDR3 runs 15 residues. CDR1 is SGHVS and CDR2 is FQNEAQ in the germline V gene. The ends were cut back, 1 base at V and 5 bases at J, with 14 bases in the middle. CDR3 coding DNA: TGTGCCAGCAGCTTAGTTCGGTTCGCCGCGTATGGCTACACCTTC. Amino acids: CASSLVRFAAYGYTF. Together with reference TRBV7-8 and TRBJ1-2, the CDR3 gives the full variable domain: GAGVSQSPRYKVAKRGQDVALRCDPISGHVSLFWYQQALGQGPEFLTYFQNEAQLDKSGLPSDRFFAERPEGSVSTLKIQRTQQEDSAVYLCASSLVRFAAYGYTFGSGTRLTVV.

V gene TRBV11-2 combines with J gene TRBJ1-1, with D uncertain. This CDR3 has 13 residues. Trimming removed 1 base at V and 3 bases at J, with 6 bases between. Germline V CDR1 and CDR2: SGHAT, FQNNGV. Here the CDR3 reads CASSLASDTEAFF. The CDR3 bases are TGTGCCAGCAGCTTAGCAAGCGACACTGAAGCTTTCTTT.

This clone was observed a handful of times. The chain is built from TRBV6-5 and TRBJ2-7; TRBD1 matches 8 bases. CDR3 length equals 16 residues. Germline V gene lookup returns CDR1 MNHEY and CDR2 SVGAGI. Trimming cost V 0 bases and J 7 bases; bases outside gene matches: 11. Written as DNA, the CDR3 is TGTGCCAGCAGTTACTCGATGTGGCAGGGGGCAAGAGAGCAGTACTTC. Its translation is CASSYSMWQGAREQYF.

This chain links TRBV6-6 with TRBJ1-6; TRBD1 might be the D (5 bases). V was clipped by 6 bases and J by 14 bases, with 11 bases between them. The CDR3 has 11 amino acids. The germline gives CDR1 MNHNY, CDR2 SVGAGI (reference sequence). CDR3 sequence: CASRAQGTLHF. CDR3 in DNA: TGTGCCAGCAGGGCCCAGGGAACCCTCCACTTT.

The chain has TRBV28 and TRBJ1-1; maybe TRBD1 (5 bases). The CDR3 has 15 residues. The germline V gene encodes CDR1 MDHEN and CDR2 SYDVKM. The V gene lost 5 bases and the J gene lost 5 bases, with 18 bases spanning the gap. This CDR3 reads CASSLPGQLGTEAFF. Here the CDR3 DNA reads TGTGCCAGCAGTCTCCCTGGACAACTGGGAACTGAAGCTTTCTTT.

Only one count was recorded for this clone. The chain combines TRBV7-2 with TRBJ2-7, with TRBD1 matching 7 bases. In germline, CDR1 is SGHTA, CDR2 FQGNSA. V was clipped by 5 bases and J by 2 bases; unmatched bases: 9. This CDR3 spans 15 amino acids. In nucleotides, the CDR3 is TGTGCCAGCAGCGCCCCGGGGCAGGGGGCCTACGAGCAGTACTTC. This translates into CASSAPGQGAYEQYF.